Listed below are T cell receptor beta chains from one sample, sequenced in a study of T cell repertoires in cytomegalovirus infection. TCRdb recomputed calls from the reads with MiXCR, one row per CDR3 protein. The table has 150,000 or so distinct CDR3 sequences, about 20% seen once. Antigen specificity for these receptors is unknown. The sequencing used CD8+ T cells from cultured PBMCs, collected from culture after CMV antigen stimulation. Receptors were obtained from a human donor in good health (CMV status not recorded). Some clones in this sample may be carry-over from other donors' samples. Each CDR3 is given without its conserved first and last residue. Size is omitted from some rows. Given values are once, few, many or a class for expanded clones.

clone_size	v_call	j_call	cdr3_aa
.	TRBV6-2/TRBV6-3	TRBJ1-4	ARRPQGDPSKLF
.	TRBV7-6	TRBJ1-5	ASSLYRDSNQPQH
.	TRBV5-1	TRBJ2-3	ASSSRQLYTDTQY
.	TRBV7-2	TRBJ2-1	ASSAGQGFSYNEQF
few	TRBV15	TRBJ2-5	ATSRERVIFGETQY
.	TRBV9	TRBJ1-1	ASSVVDRGMNTEAF
.	TRBV5-1	TRBJ2-1	ASIGSRDGNEQF
few	TRBV4-1	TRBJ1-5	ASSQAGQEGNQPQH
few	TRBV11-3	TRBJ2-2	ASSLGGTPGELF
.	TRBV11-2	TRBJ1-2	ASSPRGAPLGGYT
.	TRBV7-6	TRBJ2-7	ASSSRAGVNEQY
.	TRBV7-2	TRBJ1-5	ASSLEWQGSQPQH
.	TRBV6-5	TRBJ2-2	ASSYTNSGTGELF
.	TRBV7-2	TRBJ2-1	ASSQRTSGYNEQF
.	TRBV11-2	TRBJ1-3	ASTQGTIGNTIY
.	TRBV7-6	TRBJ2-7	ASSSQENRGGKNEQY
.	TRBV7-9	TRBJ2-1	ASSHDMASYNEQF